This is a list of T cell receptor beta chains from one sample in a study of T cell changes during pregnancy in multiple sclerosis. This table comes from immunoSEQ multiplex PCR, and its TCRdb copy is limited to in-frame clones, with some not included. The sample has around 100,000 clones, 92% seen once. The input for sequencing was peripheral blood, taken after pregnancy. The receptors were gathered from a female donor with multiple sclerosis, enrolled in a pregnancy study. Both conserved end residues are part of each CDR3.

>TRBV7-8
CASSRDGGTGELFF
>TRBV7-3
CASSQPGVRELFF
>TRBV6-5
CASSSLDGRETQYF
>TRBV18
CASSPPKGQGGRTDTQYF
>TRBV29-1
CSVEVSGNTIYF
>TRBV14
CASSRTTNFENEQFF
>TRBV6-5
CASSPQGISYNEQFF
>TRBV5-4
CASSFPAGLGQITDTQYF
>TRBV5-4
CASSLLLGGYGYTF
>TRBV4-1
CASSRQGYENSPLHF
>TRBV27
CASSSYGATSTDTQYF
>TRBV28
CASIPETSGRDEQYF
>TRBV7-2
CASSPLPGQGVGFAFF
>TRBV7-8
CASSYSVEAFF
>TRBV9
CASSVDGEETQYF
>TRBV4-1
CASSQDGTTRTDTQYF
>TRBV14
CASSQDPGLVGANEQFF
>TRBV7-9
CASSFYRVNTEAFF
>TRBV7-9
CASGYYGQTGNTIYF
>TRBV4-1
CASSQGRGVTEAFF
>TRBV19
CASSIIGDTEAFF
>TRBV29-1
CSVDGGRGETQYF
>TRBV10-3
CAISEQRGNTEAFF
>TRBV25-1
CASSASYGYTF
>TRBV10-1
CASSASGSRNEQFF
>TRBV4-2
CASSQGPTGGSYQETQYF
>TRBV27
CASSLEAQNTEAFF
>TRBV5-8
CASSTNPGGSSYEQYF
>TRBV14
CASSHSLAGVGGDEQFF
>TRBV11-2
CASSSTSGLAGGIEQFF
>TRBV6-5
CASRPGTAYEQYF
>TRBV10-3
CAIRTGVDTGELFF
>TRBV29-1
CSVEFQGLAKLFF
>TRBV14
CASSQGQNYGYTF
>TRBV5-1
CASSLGTSADTQYF
>TRBV4-2
CASSQDSSGGYTF
>TRBV5-1
CASSPGLAGADEQYF
>TRBV18
CASSPDSTEAFF
>TRBV30
CAWSGGTGENQPQHF
>TRBV7-2
CASSFRQRGYTF
>TRBV9
CASGDRRYGYTF
>TRBV7-2
CASSLRQGKQPQHF
>TRBV27
CASSPSGSPYNEQFF
>TRBV7-9
CASRPPGQGSGGYTF
>TRBV11-2
CASSLDQEQSNYGYTF
>TRBV6-5
CASGKTGPYGYTF
>TRBV29-1
CSVGSPGGEKLFF